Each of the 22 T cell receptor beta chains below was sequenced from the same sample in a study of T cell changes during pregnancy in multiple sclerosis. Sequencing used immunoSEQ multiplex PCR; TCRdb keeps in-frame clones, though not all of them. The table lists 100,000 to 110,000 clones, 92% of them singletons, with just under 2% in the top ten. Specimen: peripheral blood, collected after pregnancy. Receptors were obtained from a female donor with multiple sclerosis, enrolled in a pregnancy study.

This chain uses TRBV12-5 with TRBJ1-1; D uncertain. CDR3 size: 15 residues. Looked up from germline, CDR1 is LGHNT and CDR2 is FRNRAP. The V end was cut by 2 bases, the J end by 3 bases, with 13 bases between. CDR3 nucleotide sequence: TGTGCTAGTGGTTTGTTAAACTCCGGGGACACTGAAGCTTTCTTT. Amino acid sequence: CASGLLNSGDTEAFF.

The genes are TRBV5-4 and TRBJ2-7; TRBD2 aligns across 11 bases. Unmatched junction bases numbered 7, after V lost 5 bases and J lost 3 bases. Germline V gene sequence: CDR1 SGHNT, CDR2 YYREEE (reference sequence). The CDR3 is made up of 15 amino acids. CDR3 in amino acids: CASSSTTSGSYEQYF. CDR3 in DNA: TGTGCCAGCAGTTCAACTACTAGCGGGAGCTACGAGCAGTACTTC.

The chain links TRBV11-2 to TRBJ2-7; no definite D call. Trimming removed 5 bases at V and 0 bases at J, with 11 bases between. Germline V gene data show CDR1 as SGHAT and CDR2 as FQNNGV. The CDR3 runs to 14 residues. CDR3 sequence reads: CASSRKWSSYEQYF. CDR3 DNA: TGTGCCAGCAGCCGAAAGTGGAGCTCCTACGAGCAGTACTTC.

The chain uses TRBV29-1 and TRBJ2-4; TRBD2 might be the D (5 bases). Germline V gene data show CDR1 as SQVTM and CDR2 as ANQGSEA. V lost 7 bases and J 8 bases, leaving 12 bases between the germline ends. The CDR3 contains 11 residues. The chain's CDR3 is CSARGEDIQYF. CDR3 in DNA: TGCAGCGCCCGGGGTGAGGACATTCAGTACTTC.

In DNA, the CDR3 is TGTGCCAGCAGTTACGGGGAGGGGAACACTGAAGCTTTCTTT. Translating it yields CASSYGEGNTEAFF. This chain connects TRBV6-6 to TRBJ1-1; no clear D gene. Germline V lookup: CDR1 MNHNY, CDR2 SVGAGI (reference sequence). V was clipped by 2 bases and J by 1 base, with 8 bases between them. The CDR3 has 14 residues.

For the CDR3, the DNA is TGTGCCAGCAGCTTGGCCCGAAGGACAGGAAACAATGGCTACACCTTC. Residues: CASSLARRTGNNGYTF. The V call is TRBV5-4, the J call TRBJ1-2; TRBD1 aligns across 7 bases. J gave up 6 bases and V 0 bases, and 11 bases lay outside the gene matches. The germline V gene encodes CDR1 SGHNT and CDR2 YYREEE (reference sequence). The CDR3 length is 16 residues.

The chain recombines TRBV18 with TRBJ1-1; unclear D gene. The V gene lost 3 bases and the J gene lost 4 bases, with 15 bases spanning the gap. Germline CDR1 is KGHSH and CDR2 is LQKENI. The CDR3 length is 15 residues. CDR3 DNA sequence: TGTGCCAGCTCACCCTCGGTCCTTGGGAGCACTGAAGCTTTCTTT. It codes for CASSPSVLGSTEAFF.

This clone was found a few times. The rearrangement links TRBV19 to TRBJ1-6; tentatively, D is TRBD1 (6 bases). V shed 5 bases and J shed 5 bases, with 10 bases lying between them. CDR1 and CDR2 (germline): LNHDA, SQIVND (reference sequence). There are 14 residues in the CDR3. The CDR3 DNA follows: TGTGCCAGTAGTTCTCGGACAGATAATTCACCCCTCCACTTT. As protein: CASSSRTDNSPLHF.

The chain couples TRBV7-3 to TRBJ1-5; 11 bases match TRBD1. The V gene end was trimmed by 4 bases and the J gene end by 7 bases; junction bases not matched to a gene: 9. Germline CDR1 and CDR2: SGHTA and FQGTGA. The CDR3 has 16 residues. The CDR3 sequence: CASSYRDRGSCQPQHF. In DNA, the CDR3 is TGTGCCAGCAGCTACCGGGACAGGGGGTCGTGCCAGCCCCAGCATTTT.

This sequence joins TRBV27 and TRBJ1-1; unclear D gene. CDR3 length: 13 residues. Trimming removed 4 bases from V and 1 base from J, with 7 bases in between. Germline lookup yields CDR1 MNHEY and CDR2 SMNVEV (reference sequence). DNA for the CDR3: TGTGCCAGCAGTTCATTGGCGAACACTGAAGCTTTCTTT. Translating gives CASSSLANTEAFF.

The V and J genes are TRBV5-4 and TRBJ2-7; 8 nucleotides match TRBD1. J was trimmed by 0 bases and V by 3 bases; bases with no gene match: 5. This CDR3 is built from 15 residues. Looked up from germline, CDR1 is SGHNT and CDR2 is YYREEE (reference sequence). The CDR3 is CASSSWDRSSYEQYF. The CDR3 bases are TGTGCCAGCAGCTCATGGGACAGGAGCTCCTACGAGCAGTACTTC.

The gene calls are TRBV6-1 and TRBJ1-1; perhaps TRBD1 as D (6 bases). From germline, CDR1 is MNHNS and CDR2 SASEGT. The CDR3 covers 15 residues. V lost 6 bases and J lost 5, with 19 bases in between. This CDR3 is CASRREGGEGTEAFF. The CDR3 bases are TGTGCCAGCAGGCGGGAGGGGGGGGAAGGAACTGAAGCTTTCTTT.

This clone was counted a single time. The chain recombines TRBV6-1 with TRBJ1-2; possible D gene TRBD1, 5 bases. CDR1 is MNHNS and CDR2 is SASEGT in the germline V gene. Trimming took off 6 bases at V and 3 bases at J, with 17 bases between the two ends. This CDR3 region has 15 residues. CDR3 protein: CASSAQGSTHYGYTF. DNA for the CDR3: TGTGCCAGCAGCGCTCAGGGCAGTACACACTATGGCTACACCTTC.

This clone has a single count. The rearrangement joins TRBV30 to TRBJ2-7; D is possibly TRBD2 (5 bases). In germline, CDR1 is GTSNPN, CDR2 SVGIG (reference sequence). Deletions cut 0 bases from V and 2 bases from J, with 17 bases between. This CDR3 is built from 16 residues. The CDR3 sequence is CAWSVFRFEGAYEQYF. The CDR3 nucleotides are TGTGCCTGGAGTGTATTCAGATTCGAGGGTGCCTACGAGCAGTACTTC.

Written as DNA, the CDR3 is TGTGCCAGCAGTCCTAGCGGGGGGTCCGACGAGCAGTACTTC. Translation gives CASSPSGGSDEQYF. The chain joins TRBV6-5 to TRBJ2-7; 11 bases fit TRBD2. CDR3 length: 14 residues. Trimming took 5 bases from V and 5 from J; bases not matched to a gene: 5. Germline CDR1 MNHEY, CDR2 SVGAGI.

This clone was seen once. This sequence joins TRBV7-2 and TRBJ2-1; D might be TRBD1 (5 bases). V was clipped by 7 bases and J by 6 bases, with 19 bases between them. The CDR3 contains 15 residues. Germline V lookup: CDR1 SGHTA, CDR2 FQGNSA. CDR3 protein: CASIPPPAGINEQFF. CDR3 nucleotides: TGTGCCAGCATCCCCCCACCGGCAGGGATCAATGAGCAGTTCTTC.

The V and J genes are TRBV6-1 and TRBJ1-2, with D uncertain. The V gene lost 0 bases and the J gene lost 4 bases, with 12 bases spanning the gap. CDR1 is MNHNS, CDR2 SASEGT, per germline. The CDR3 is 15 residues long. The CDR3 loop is CASSEAGTEGYGYTF. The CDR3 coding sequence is TGTGCCAGCAGTGAAGCGGGCACGGAAGGCTATGGCTACACCTTC.

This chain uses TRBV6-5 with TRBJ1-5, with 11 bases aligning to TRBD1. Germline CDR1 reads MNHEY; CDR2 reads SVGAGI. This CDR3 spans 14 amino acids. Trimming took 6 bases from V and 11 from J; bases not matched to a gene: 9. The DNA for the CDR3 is TGTGCCAGCAGCCGGGACAGGGGGTATTCGGCCCAGCATTTT. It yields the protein CASSRDRGYSAQHF.

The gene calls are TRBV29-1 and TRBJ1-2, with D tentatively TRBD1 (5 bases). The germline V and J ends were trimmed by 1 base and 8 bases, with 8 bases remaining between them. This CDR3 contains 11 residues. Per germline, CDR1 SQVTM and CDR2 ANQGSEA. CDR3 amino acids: CSVEAGIGYTF. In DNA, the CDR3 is TGCAGCGTTGAAGCAGGGATCGGCTACACCTTC. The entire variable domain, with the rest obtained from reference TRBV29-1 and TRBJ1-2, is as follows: SAVISQKPSRDICQRGTSLTIQCQVDSQVTMMFWYRQQPGQSLTLIATANQGSEATYESGFVIDKFPISRPNLTFSTLTVSNMSPEDSSIYLCSVEAGIGYTFGSGTRLTVV.

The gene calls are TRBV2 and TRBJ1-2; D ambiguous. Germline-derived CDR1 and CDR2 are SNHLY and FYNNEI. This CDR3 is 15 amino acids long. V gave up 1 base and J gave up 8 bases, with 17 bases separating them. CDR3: CASSEEVGGMTGYTF. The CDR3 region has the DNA TGTGCCAGCAGTGAAGAGGTAGGCGGTATGACGGGCTACACCTTC.

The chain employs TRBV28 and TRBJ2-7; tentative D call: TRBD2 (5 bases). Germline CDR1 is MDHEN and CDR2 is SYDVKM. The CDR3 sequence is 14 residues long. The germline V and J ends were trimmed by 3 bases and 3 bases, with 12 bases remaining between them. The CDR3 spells CASSFLAGNYEQYF. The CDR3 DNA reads TGTGCCAGCAGTTTTCTCGCGGGTAACTACGAGCAGTACTTC.

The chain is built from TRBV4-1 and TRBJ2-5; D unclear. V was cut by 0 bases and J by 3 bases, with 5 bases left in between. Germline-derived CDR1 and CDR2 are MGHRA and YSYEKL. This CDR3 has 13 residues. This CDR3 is CASSQDTEETQYF. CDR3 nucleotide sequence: TGCGCCAGCAGCCAAGATACAGAAGAGACCCAGTACTTC.